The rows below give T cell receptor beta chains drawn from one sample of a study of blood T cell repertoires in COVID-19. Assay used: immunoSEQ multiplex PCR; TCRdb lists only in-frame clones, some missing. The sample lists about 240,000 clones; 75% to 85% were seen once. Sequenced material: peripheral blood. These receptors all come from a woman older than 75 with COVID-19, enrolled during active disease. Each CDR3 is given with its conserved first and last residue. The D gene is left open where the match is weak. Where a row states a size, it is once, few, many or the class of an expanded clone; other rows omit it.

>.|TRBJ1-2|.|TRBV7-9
CASSFGGGFNYGYTF
TGTGCCAGCAGCTTTGGAGGAGGATTTAACTATGGCTACACCTTC
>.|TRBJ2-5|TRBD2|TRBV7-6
CASSLEVRTSGGAQYF
TGTGCCAGCAGCTTAGAGGTTCGGACTAGCGGGGGGGCCCAGTACTTC
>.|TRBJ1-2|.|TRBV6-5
CASSYSVPGTYGYTF
TGTGCCAGCAGTTACTCGGTCCCAGGTACCTATGGCTACACCTTC
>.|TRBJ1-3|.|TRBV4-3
CASSQDRAGSSSSGNTIYF
TGCGCCAGCAGCCAAGATAGGGCAGGGTCATCCTCCTCTGGAAACACCATATATTTT
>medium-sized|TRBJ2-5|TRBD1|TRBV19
CASSGRGRETQYF
TGTGCCAGTAGCGGAAGGGGGCGAGAGACCCAGTACTTC
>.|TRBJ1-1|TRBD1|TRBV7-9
CASSLGQGKPEAFF
TGTGCCAGCAGCTTAGGACAGGGGAAGCCTGAAGCTTTCTTT
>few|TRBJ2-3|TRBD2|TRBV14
CASSQDIAGWNTQYF
TGTGCCAGCAGCCAAGACATAGCGGGGTGGAATACGCAGTATTTT
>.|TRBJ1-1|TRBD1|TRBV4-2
CASSQGQGETEAFF
TGTGCCAGCAGCCAAGGACAGGGGGAGACTGAAGCTTTCTTT
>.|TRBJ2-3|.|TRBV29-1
CSMERSTDTQYF
TGCAGCATGGAGCGGAGCACAGATACGCAGTATTTT
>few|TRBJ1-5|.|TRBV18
CASSGGLSNQPQHF
TGTGCCAGCTCAGGAGGCCTTAGCAATCAGCCCCAGCATTTT
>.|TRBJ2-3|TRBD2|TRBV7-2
CASSLVGGSTDTQYF
TGTGCCAGCAGCTTAGTGGGGGGGTCCACAGATACGCAGTATTTT
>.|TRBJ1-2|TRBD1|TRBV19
CASSTSGGQGYGYTF
TGTGCCAGTAGTACGTCAGGGGGACAGGGATACGGCTACACCTTC
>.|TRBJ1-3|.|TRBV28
CASSERSVRRNTIYF
TGTGCCAGCAGCGAGAGGTCGGTCAGACGAAACACCATATATTTT
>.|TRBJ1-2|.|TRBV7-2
CASSTAVNYGYTF
TGTGCCAGCAGCACCGCGGTAAACTATGGCTACACCTTC
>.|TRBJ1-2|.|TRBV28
CASSEPGTDRWGTF
TGTGCCAGCAGTGAACCGGGGACTGATAGATGGGGAACCTTC
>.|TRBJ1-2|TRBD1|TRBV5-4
CASSLTGDRYGYTF
TGTGCCAGCAGCTTGACAGGGGACCGCTATGGCTACACCTTC
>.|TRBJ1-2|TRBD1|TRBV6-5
CASSPAGTGYGYTF
TGTGCCAGCAGCCCGGCCGGGACAGGTTATGGCTACACCTTC
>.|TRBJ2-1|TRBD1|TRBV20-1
CSASTGGSGDNEQFF
TGCAGTGCTAGTACAGGGGGTTCAGGCGACAATGAGCAGTTCTTC
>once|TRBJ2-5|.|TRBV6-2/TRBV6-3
CASSPAGFQETQYF
TGTGCCAGCAGTCCCGCGGGGTTCCAAGAGACCCAGTACTTC
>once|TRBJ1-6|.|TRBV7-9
CASTRSGGNSPLHF
TGTGCCAGCACCCGTAGCGGGGGTAATTCACCCCTCCACTTT
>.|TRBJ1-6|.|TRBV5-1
CASSLGQARLSSPLHF
TGCGCCAGCAGCTTGGGACAGGCCAGGTTGAGTTCACCCCTCCACTTT
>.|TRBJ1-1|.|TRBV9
CASSVGDRGGPEAFF
TGTGCCAGCAGCGTAGGGGACCGGGGGGGACCTGAAGCTTTCTTT
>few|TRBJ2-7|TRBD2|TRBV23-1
CASSQRTSEYEQYF
TGCGCCAGCAGTCAACGTACTAGCGAGTACGAGCAGTACTTC
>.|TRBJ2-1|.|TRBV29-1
CSVGQGPYNEQFF
TGCAGCGTTGGGCAGGGGCCCTACAATGAGCAGTTCTTC
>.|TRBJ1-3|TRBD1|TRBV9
CASSVDSGGSGNTIYF
TGTGCCAGCAGCGTAGATTCAGGGGGCTCTGGAAACACCATATATTTT
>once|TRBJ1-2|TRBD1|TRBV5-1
CASSLGWTGPPSYTF
TGCGCCAGCAGCTTGGGCTGGACAGGGCCTCCTAGCTACACCTTC
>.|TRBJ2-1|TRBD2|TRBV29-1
CSAPKGAGGFNEQFF
TGCAGCGCCCCTAAGGGAGCGGGAGGGTTCAATGAGCAGTTCTTC
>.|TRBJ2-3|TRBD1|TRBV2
CASSHDRGADTQYF
TGTGCCAGCAGTCACGACAGGGGCGCAGATACGCAGTATTTT
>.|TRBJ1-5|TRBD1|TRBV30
CAWSVRAGGTRNQPQHF
TGTGCCTGGAGTGTACGGGCAGGGGGGACTCGCAATCAGCCCCAGCATTTT
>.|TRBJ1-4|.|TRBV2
CASRPTGFGNEKLFF
TGTGCCAGCAGGCCAACAGGGTTCGGTAATGAAAAACTGTTTTTT
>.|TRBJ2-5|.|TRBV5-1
CASSLSFVGRQETQYF
TGCGCCAGCAGCTTGTCATTCGTGGGCAGACAAGAGACCCAGTACTTC
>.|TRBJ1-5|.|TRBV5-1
CASSPGPGSHQPQHF
TGCGCCAGCAGCCCCGGTCCAGGGTCCCATCAGCCCCAGCATTTT
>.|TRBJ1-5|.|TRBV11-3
CASSLRRQPQHF
TGTGCCAGCAGCCTACGGAGGCAGCCCCAGCATTTT
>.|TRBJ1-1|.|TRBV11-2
CASSLQGVEAFF
TGTGCCAGCAGCCTCCAGGGTGTTGAAGCTTTCTTT
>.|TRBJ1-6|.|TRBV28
CASSPLRQQRANSPLHF
TGTGCCAGCAGTCCCCTCCGACAGCAAAGGGCTAATTCACCCCTCCACTTT
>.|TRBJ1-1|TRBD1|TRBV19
CASSLTGKGTEAFF
TGTGCCAGTAGTCTGACAGGGAAGGGGACTGAAGCTTTCTTT
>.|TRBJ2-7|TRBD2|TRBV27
CASSSSGRASAEQYF
TGTGCCAGCAGTTCTAGCGGGAGGGCCTCCGCGGAGCAGTACTTC
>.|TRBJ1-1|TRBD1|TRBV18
CASSPRQQGEAFF
TGTGCCAGCTCACCACGTCAACAGGGGGAAGCTTTCTTT
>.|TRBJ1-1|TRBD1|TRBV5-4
CASSPPGQGLTEAFF
TGTGCCAGCAGCCCCCCGGGACAGGGCCTGACTGAAGCTTTCTTT
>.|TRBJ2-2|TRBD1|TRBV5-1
CASSLRTGDTGELFF
TGCGCCAGCAGCTTGAGGACAGGTGACACCGGGGAGCTGTTTTTT
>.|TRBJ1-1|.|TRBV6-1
CASTLDRRLTEAFF
TGTGCCAGCACCCTGGACAGACGGCTCACTGAAGCTTTCTTT
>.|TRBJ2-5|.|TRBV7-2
CASSRRGGVETQYF
TGTGCCAGCAGCCGCCGAGGGGGAGTGGAGACCCAGTACTTC
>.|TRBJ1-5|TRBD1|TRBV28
CASWGQSHQPQHF
TGTGCCAGCTGGGGACAGTCCCACCAGCCCCAGCATTTT
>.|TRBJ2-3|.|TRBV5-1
CASTRSSGWGTDTQYF
TGCGCCAGCACTCGGAGCTCCGGGTGGGGCACAGATACGCAGTATTTT
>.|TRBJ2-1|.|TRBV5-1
CASSLLVATDEQFF
TGCGCCAGCAGCTTGTTGGTAGCTACGGATGAGCAGTTCTTC
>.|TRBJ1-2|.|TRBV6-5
CASSTGLYGYTF
TGTGCCAGCAGTACAGGGCTCTATGGCTACACCTTC
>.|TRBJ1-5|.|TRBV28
CATLRVTGKYSNQPQHF
TGTGCCACCCTCCGGGTGACAGGTAAATATAGCAATCAGCCCCAGCATTTT
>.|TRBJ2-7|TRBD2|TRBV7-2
CASSLNPSGSGHEQYF
TGTGCCAGCAGCTTAAACCCCAGCGGGAGTGGGCACGAGCAGTACTTC
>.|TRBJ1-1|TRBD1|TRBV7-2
CASSGGTGMRRTEAFF
TGTGCCAGCAGCGGAGGGACAGGGATGCGGAGAACTGAAGCTTTCTTT
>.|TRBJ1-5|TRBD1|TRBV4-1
CASSFRQGQNQPQHF
TGCGCCAGCAGCTTCAGACAGGGACAAAATCAGCCCCAGCATTTT
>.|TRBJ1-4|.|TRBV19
CASSLTASNEKLFF
TGTGCCAGTAGTTTGACAGCGTCTAATGAAAAACTGTTTTTT
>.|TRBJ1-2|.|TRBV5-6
CASSRMPGDGYTF
TGTGCCAGCAGCCGGATGCCAGGGGACGGCTACACCTTC
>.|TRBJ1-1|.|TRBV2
CASSSRVMNTEAFF
TGTGCCAGCAGTAGTCGGGTCATGAACACTGAAGCTTTCTTT